The T cell receptor beta chain described here comes from a study of blood T cell repertoires in COVID-19. Measured with immunoSEQ multiplex PCR; TCRdb has only the in-frame clones, and not every one. The sample includes some 320,000 clones, 85% of them seen just once. This clone is a singleton in its sample. CDR1 is SGHTA, CDR2 FQGNSA, per germline. The V and J ends lost 2 bases and 4 bases, in that order; junction bases with no gene match: 5. This CDR3 has 16 residues. The V call is TRBV7-2, the J call TRBJ2-1, with 10 bases lining up with TRBD2. The specimen sequenced was PBMCs or T cells enriched from blood (not recorded which). This receptor was taken from a woman in her 30s who had been exposed to COVID-19. This chain's CDR3 is CASSLRGLANYNEQFF. The CDR3 bases are TGTGCCAGCAGCTTAAGGGGACTAGCGAATTACAATGAGCAGTTCTTC.